This TCR beta chain was documented in a study of cytomegalovirus exposure and HLA in healthy donors (dated by TCRdb to 2017 to 2019). Notes on the research overall: In an earlier analysis of under 600 of the donors, 250 to 300 Gb of sequence data and roughly 100 million unique TCR beta sequences from roughly 180 million T cells were reported. The number of donors typed differed by locus, with 629-630 for A, B, C, DRB1 and DQB1, over 500 for DQA1, about 610 for DPA1, and around 430 for DPB1. Because of strong linkage in the cohort, a handful of DR-DQ haplotypes were treated as single units for association and clustering. An earlier analysis of several hundred of the donors applied high-throughput TCR beta sequencing to assess whether each TCR beta V gene segment acted as functional or pseudogenic. An early release that covered fewer than 750 HLA-typed donors contained 250 to 350 gigabases of sequencing data and roughly 84 million unique TCR sequences. A later analysis re-analyzed previously published TCR beta repertoires from approximately 670 donors and added high-resolution HLA genotyping to study TCR occurrence patterns. The study profiled the T cell repertoires of under 850 subjects by immunosequencing and related them to cytomegalovirus serostatus. In the later analysis, no new phenotypic data were used to find candidate immune exposures; instead, reliance was placed on TCR beta sequences and their occurrence across donors. Alongside the repertoire data, information on donor age, sex, ethnicity and CMV serostatus was compiled. HLA typing covered class I and class II loci at four-digit resolution. Every repertoire in the discovery cohort had been generated on one and the same sequencing platform. Among around 400 genotyped donors of the cohort, an average of about 240,000 unique TCR beta nucleotide sequences were sequenced per donor, 15% to 20% of them non-productive. The study aimed to test whether cataloging public T cell receptors could reveal signatures of past pathogen exposure. Of the 398 genotyped donors, around 81% fell in the genetic ancestry cluster associated with self-reported Caucasian donors. Along with the approximately 600-subject first cohort, a separate validation cohort of 120 different subjects was used. A later genetic analysis took genome-wide SNP genotypes for about 65% of the 666 donors and used that subset as a discovery cohort. High-throughput TCR immunosequencing, statistical association of individual TCRs with disease status, and machine learning were combined to predict cytomegalovirus infection status.

Library construction relied on the immunoSEQ multiplex PCR assay. For the multiplex PCR, a mixture combining 60 forward primers for TCR Vbeta segments and 13 reverse primers for TCR Jbeta segments was used. Amplification of the CDR3 region of rearranged TCR beta genes was performed with a multiplex PCR assay on genomic DNA. The Illumina HiSeq System was used to sequence the amplified TCR beta libraries as 87-base-pair reads. The paper's processing steps were these. Across the 670 or so repertoires, a later analysis counted approximately 75 million unique TCR beta chains, approximately 10 million of which were shared by at least two donors. Raw reads were error-corrected and collapsed into unique sequences by a nearest-neighbor algorithm in which closely related sequences were merged to remove PCR and sequencing errors. CDR3 sequences were aligned to IMGT reference sequences to assign V, D and J gene segments. For a sequence to be retained, at least a six-nucleotide match to both a V gene segment and a J gene segment was required. Rearrangements were classified as productive when the CDR3 lacked stop codons and remained in frame with V and J, and all other rearrangements were classified as non-productive. CDR3 was defined according to IMGT convention as the region running from the second conserved V-encoded cysteine to the conserved J-encoded phenylalanine. In an earlier analysis of just under 600 of the donors, sequences lacking an unambiguous match to a single V gene segment were excluded. In an earlier analysis of approximately 560 of the donors, a V segment was called functional when productive rearrangements were above 56.7%, and segregating when the standard deviation between donors exceeded 5%. To diagnose cytomegalovirus status from the catalog of TCR beta chain sequences, a statistical classification framework was built. In a later analysis, V and J genes were assigned by comparing TCR nucleotide sequences against IMGT/GENE-DB human TR gene sequences. The TCRdist pipeline was used in a later analysis to assign CDR3 sequences and most-parsimonious VDJ recombination scenarios. In a later analysis, each TCR beta chain was defined by its CDR3 amino acid sequence together with its V-gene family, and reads without a unique V-gene family were excluded. A later analysis removed roughly 590 highly shared, low-generation-probability nucleotide sequences to deal with suspected cross-contamination and a sequencing artifact. In a later analysis, a clonal expansion index for each public chain was calculated from normalized within-repertoire ranks of inferred template counts. Generation probabilities in a later analysis came from a VDJ recombination model fitted to out-of-frame rearrangements, and those results were checked against IGoR. In a later analysis, TCR-TCR, TCR-HLA and TCR-CMV co-occurrence was scored with hypergeometric tests, and a repertoire-size bias correction was applied to TCR pairs. A later analysis estimated false discovery rates by permuting HLA or CMV assignments 20 times. A later analysis grouped co-occurring TCRs with DBSCAN, adding TCRdist sequence similarity when clustering within HLA-allele-positive subsets. Co-occurrence clustering excluded repertoires with fewer than 30,000 or more than 120,000 public chains, plus five with anomalous nucleotide sharing. TCRdb mirrors the immuneACCESS table, restricted to in-frame sequences. Some clones are absent from its copies; in checked studies, under half trace to an unresolved V gene, and the reason for the others is unknown. The DNA was the basis for D and trimming; V, J and clone size are from that table. The sample records about 220,000 clones, roughly 70% of which are singletons. The top ten hold less than 2% of the sample.

Study-wide findings and limitations: A total of some 180 TCR beta chains were listed by the study as associated with cytomegalovirus. Some IMGT-functional V segments, including TRBV6-2 and TRBV6-3, could not be distinguished by the 87-base-pair reads and were therefore excluded. Because HLA typing was unavailable for some donors at each locus, only the typed subset was used in association tests. Because counts were too low, 15 to 20 rarely observed V segments, including chromosome 9 orphons, were left out of the earlier analysis of a few hundred of the donors. In an earlier analysis of fewer than 750 of the donors, most TCR beta V segments were observed in productive rearrangements about 90% or about 30% of the time, broadly matching IMGT annotations. It was suggested by the authors that the approach could potentially be generalized to other disease states and immunological phenotypes. A later analysis associated about 17,000 TCR beta sequences with specific HLA alleles at a false discovery rate of 0.05. In a later analysis, TCR association rates were found to vary across HLA loci, with the most associated TCRs seen for DRB1 alleles and the fewest for HLA-C alleles. Compared with the roughly 720-donor mean, donors in an Asian-associated ancestry cluster had fewer N-insertions in productive TCRs, according to a later genetic analysis. The only immune exposure information available for the cohort was CMV serostatus. In a later analysis, most CMV-associated TCR beta chains were found to appear HLA-restricted, with HLA associations seemingly driven largely by CMV exposure. Across donors, most TCR sequences were observed very rarely, whereas some public TCRs were present in many individuals. Roughly uniform sequencing depth across donors was assumed in presence/absence analyses, although this assumption may not hold. A further reported finding was that TCR beta sequences accurately predicted the HLA-A and HLA-B alleles for most subjects in the first cohort. A few of the identified cytomegalovirus-associated TCR beta chains were confirmed in vitro to be specific for cytomegalovirus antigens. Only TCR beta chains were sequenced in this cohort, and the absence of alpha or paired-chain data limited detectable features. A later analysis reported that several top co-occurrence clusters appeared linked to parvovirus B19, influenza, CMV and Epstein-Barr virus. Compared with equally common non-associated chains, HLA-associated TCR beta chains in a later analysis were more clonally expanded and had lower generation probabilities. When HLA alleles, especially DR and DQ, strongly co-occurred, attributing TCR associations to individual alleles was difficult. Correlated functional status among segregating V segments might be attributable to linkage disequilibrium, but an unknown experimental factor could not be ruled out. In a later genetic analysis, a missense DCLRE1C variant was associated with V-gene and J-gene trimming of TCR beta chains, and the association was replicated in an independent cohort. In both the original and validation cohorts, the classifier was reported to diagnose cytomegalovirus status with high specificity and sensitivity. A group of highly shared sequence variants was considered likely to be a technical artifact of the sequencing pipeline.

The cohort comprised 550 to 700 healthy bone marrow donors. All cohort members were sampled while nominally healthy, although unrecorded immune exposures were likely present. The donor was CMV seronegative and was included in the group of several hundred seronegative cohort members. Every donor gave a peripheral blood sample, and the peripheral blood mononuclear cells from that sample were used for TCR beta sequencing. Genomic DNA extraction from the blood cell samples was performed with the Qiagen DNeasy Blood Extraction Kit. Trimming leaves V shorter by 5 bases and J shorter by 1 base, with the junction holding 10 bases beyond the gene matches. Including the terminal cysteine and phenylalanine, the CDR3 comprises 17 residues. CDR3 DNA is the only sequence kept; it has 51 bases, read in frame from the first base. As encoded in the germline V gene, CDR1 is SGHDT while CDR2 is YYEEEE. As for this clone: This clone's antigen is unknown. Within one base of it there is no much larger clone, and no base qualities were kept.

The clonotype comes from a woman aged 25 to 39 in good health and CMV-seronegative. The sequenced material came from PBMCs. The sequence is built from TRBV5-6 and TRBJ2-1, and 9 junction bases match TRBD2. The CDR3 protein: CASSLGTSSRSYNEQFF. The DNA reads TGTGCCAGCAGTCTCGGGACTAGCTCCAGGTCCTACAATGAGCAGTTCTTC.